This T cell receptor (beta chain) was recorded in a study of post-analysis software for immune sequencing data (dated by TCRdb to about 2015). With respect to the entire study: Relapsing-remitting, secondary progressive and progressive-relapsing multiple sclerosis were recorded as disease courses, and subtype annotation was lacking for some patients. Patient repertoires were compared against 11 to 12 previously published healthy control repertoires from donors aged roughly 6 to 28 years. A subset of samples was prepared in parallel using single-end sample barcoding, then pooled and co-amplified after Illumina adapter ligation. Here is what the overall study found, with its caveats: Direct clustering with F measure showed strong co-clustering of samples prepared in the same batch, prompting a batch-effect correction. Multiple sclerosis patients had significantly lower normalized Chao1 diversity than controls, a result that suggests substantial peripheral T-cell clonal expansion. The control group was slightly older than the multiple sclerosis patient group. Patients showed significantly higher frequencies than controls for about five TRBV segments, among them TRBV5-6, TRBV5-1 and TRBV20-1.

TCR beta repertoires were profiled from peripheral blood of 10 to 15 young patients with multiple sclerosis to demonstrate the VDJtools post-analysis software. The multiple sclerosis patients were children and adolescents between about 6 and 16 years of age. Comment on this clonotype: Its antigen is still unknown. One base away there is no much larger clone; base qualities are not given.

According to the germline V gene (reference sequence), CDR1 reads PRHDT and CDR2 reads FYEKMQ. The CDR3, from cysteine to phenylalanine, totals 13 residues. Of the read, only the CDR3 DNA is kept; its 39 bases are in frame from base 1. The V end loses 6 bases and the J end loses 3 bases, and a stretch of 11 bases separates them. Libraries were constructed by PCR. The instrument was an Illumina HiSeq 2500. Unique molecular identifiers were incorporated into TCR beta cDNA libraries to reduce PCR and sequencing biases. Per 1 to 10 million input T cells, some 500,000 cDNA molecules were obtained, such that each molecule approximated one T cell. The patient libraries were prepared and sequenced using the same protocol as the earlier healthy control dataset. Samples belonging to the same batch were prepared together, multiplexed and sequenced on a shared HiSeq lane. For the original study's pipeline: Raw barcoded reads were processed with MIGEC, discarding single-read molecular identifier groups before consensus assembly and CDR3 extraction. Clonotype tables were post-analysed with VDJtools, and diversity was normalized by down-sampling all datasets to the smallest sample size. In repertoire overlap clustering, CDR3 amino acid sequences, but not nucleotide sequences, were matched to correct batch-related cross-sample contamination. TCRdb reanalyzed the raw reads on its own, using fastp at Q25 for trimming and MiXCR for clone calling, and kept in-frame beta chains. All rows with the same CDR3 protein become a single entry with the most common DNA and genes. Clone size and V and J calls follow TCRdb, not the original study. The sample contains about 400,000 distinct CDR3 sequences, less than 35% of them found a single time. The ten largest clones represent about an eighth of the sample.

The receptor's source is a girl aged 5-17 years with multiple sclerosis. The chain employs TRBV13 and TRBJ1-2; the D region possibly corresponds to TRBD1 (6 bases align). Sample: blood. Here is the DNA: TGTGCCAGCAGTTGGGGGCGCGACTATGGCTACACCTTC. It encodes CASSWGRDYGYTF.